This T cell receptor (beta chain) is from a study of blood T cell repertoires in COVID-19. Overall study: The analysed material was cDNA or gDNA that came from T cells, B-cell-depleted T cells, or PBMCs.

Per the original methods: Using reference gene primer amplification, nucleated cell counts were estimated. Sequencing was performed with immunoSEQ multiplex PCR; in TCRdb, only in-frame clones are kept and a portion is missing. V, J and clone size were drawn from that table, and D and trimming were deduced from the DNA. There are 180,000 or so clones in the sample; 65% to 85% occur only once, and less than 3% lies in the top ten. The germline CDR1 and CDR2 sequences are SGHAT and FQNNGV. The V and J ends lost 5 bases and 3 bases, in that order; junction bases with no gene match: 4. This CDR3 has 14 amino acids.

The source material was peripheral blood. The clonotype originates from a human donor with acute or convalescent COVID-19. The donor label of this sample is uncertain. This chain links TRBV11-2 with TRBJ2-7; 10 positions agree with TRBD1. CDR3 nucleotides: TGTGCCAGCAGCAGGACAGGGGGTGACTACGAGCAGTACTTC. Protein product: CASSRTGGDYEQYF. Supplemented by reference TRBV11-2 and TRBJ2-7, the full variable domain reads EAGVAQSPRYKIIEKRQSVAFWCNPISGHATLYWYQQILGQGPKLLIQFQNNGVVDDSQLPKDRFSAERLKGVDSTLKIQPAKLEDSAVYLCASSRTGGDYEQYFGPGTRLTVT.